This T cell receptor beta chain originates from a study of response to subunit inactivated influenza vaccine. The germline V gene encodes CDR1 SGDLS and CDR2 YYNGEE. The length of the CDR3 is 15 residues. V was pared by 3 bases and J by 5 bases, with 8 bases of the junction left unmatched. TCRdb analysed the RT-PCR reads with MiXCR anew, one entry per CDR3 protein. The sample shows roughly 460,000 distinct CDR3 sequences, approximately 11% of them seen only once. Sample: PBMCs from blood, taken more than 35 days after vaccination. The gene calls are TRBV9 and TRBJ1-2; 9 positions agree with TRBD1. This clonotype originated in a man aged 45-65 years who received an inactivated influenza vaccine. CDR3 loop: CASSGYRGLGYGYTF. The CDR3 DNA reads TGTGCCAGCAGCGGCTACAGGGGGCTCGGGTATGGCTACACCTTC.